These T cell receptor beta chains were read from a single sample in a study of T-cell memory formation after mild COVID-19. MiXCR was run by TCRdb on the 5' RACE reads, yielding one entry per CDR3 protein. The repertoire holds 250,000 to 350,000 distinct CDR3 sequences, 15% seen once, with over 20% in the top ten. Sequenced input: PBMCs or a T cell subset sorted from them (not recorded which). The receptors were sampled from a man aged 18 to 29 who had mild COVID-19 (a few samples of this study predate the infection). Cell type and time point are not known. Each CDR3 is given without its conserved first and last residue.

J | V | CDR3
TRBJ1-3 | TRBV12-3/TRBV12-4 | ASRSDFSGNTIY
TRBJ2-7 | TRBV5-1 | ASTIGHRSSYEQY
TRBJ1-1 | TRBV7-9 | ASSLTGGEMNTEAF
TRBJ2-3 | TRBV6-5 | ASSYSEETDTQY
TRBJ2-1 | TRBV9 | ASSEEGGSYNEQF
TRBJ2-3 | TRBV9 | ASSVDWATDTQY
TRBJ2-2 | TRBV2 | ASRELAVNTGELF
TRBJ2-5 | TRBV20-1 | SASSEQREETQY
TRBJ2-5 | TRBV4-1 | ASSQGGTLQETQY
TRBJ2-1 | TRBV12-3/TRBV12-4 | ASSFGGGSYNEQF
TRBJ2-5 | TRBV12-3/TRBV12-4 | ASRIPGQARETQY
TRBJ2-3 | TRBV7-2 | ASSLMTDTQY
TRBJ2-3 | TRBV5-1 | ASSPPSGGSTDTQY
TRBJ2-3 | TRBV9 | ASSVGVRHTDTQY
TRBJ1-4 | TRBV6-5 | ASSYRPAEKLF
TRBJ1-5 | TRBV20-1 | SARVGQDHQPQH
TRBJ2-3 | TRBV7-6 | ASSPFPSGATDTQY
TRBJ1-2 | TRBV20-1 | SAGGQAPGYT
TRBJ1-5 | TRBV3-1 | ASSQGMGSQPQH
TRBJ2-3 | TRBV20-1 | SANRLAGASDTQY
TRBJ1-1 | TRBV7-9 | ASSPKAPERNTEAF
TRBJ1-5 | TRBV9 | ASSVGQGAGQPQH
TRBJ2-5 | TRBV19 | ASSDRGEEETQY
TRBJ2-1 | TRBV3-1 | ASSFDRVEQF
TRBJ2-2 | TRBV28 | ASSKGQEVTGELF
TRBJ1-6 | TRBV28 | ASTLGGKALH
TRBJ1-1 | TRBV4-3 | ASSQDGPTFDGDTEAF
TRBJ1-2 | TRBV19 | ASEVGRGLNDGYT